A selection of T cell receptor beta chains follows, all from one sample in a study of shared clonotypes between healthy human individuals. Libraries were prepared by immunoSEQ multiplex PCR; TCRdb keeps only in-frame clonotypes and omits some of them. Of roughly 2.6 million clones detected, around 94% appear once; the ten largest clones hold over 0.12%. Sample: naive CD4+ T cells sorted from blood. The receptors shown here come from a young man in good health. The CDR3 runs from the conserved cysteine through the conserved F or W. D genes are given only for firm matches. The size field is filled for only some rows; it gives once, few, many or a size class.

CDR3 length: 15
V gene: TRBV23-1
D gene: TRBD1
J gene: TRBJ1-1
clone size: -
CDR3 DNA: TGCGCCAGCAGTCTGAACGACAGGGAGGACACTGAAGCTTTCTTT
CDR3 protein: CASSLNDREDTEAFF

CDR3 length: 18
V gene: TRBV15
D gene: -
J gene: TRBJ2-1
clone size: -
CDR3 DNA: TGTGCCACCAGCAGGAATAGCGGACCGCAATACTCCTACAATGAGCAGTTCTTC
CDR3 protein: CATSRNSGPQYSYNEQFF

CDR3 length: 16
V gene: TRBV19
D gene: TRBD1
J gene: TRBJ1-4
clone size: -
CDR3 DNA: TGTGCCAGTAGCCGGACAGGGGGCAGAATCGATGAAAAACTGTTTTTT
CDR3 protein: CASSRTGGRIDEKLFF

CDR3 length: 14
V gene: TRBV19
D gene: -
J gene: TRBJ1-2
clone size: -
CDR3 DNA: TGTGCCAGTAGCCTACCCGGGACTAACTATGGCTACACCTTC
CDR3 protein: CASSLPGTNYGYTF

CDR3 length: 15
V gene: TRBV15
D gene: -
J gene: TRBJ1-1
clone size: -
CDR3 DNA: TGTGCCACCAGCAGGAATCTGGGCCTGAACACTGAAGCTTTCTTT
CDR3 protein: CATSRNLGLNTEAFF

CDR3 length: 15
V gene: TRBV9
D gene: TRBD1
J gene: TRBJ1-4
clone size: -
CDR3 DNA: TGTGCCAGCAGCCCCACAGGGGGTGGGAATGAAAAACTGTTTTTT
CDR3 protein: CASSPTGGGNEKLFF

CDR3 length: 13
V gene: TRBV28
D gene: -
J gene: TRBJ2-3
clone size: -
CDR3 DNA: TGTGCCAGCAGTGGCGGGGCGCCAGATACGCAGTATTTT
CDR3 protein: CASSGGAPDTQYF

CDR3 length: 14
V gene: TRBV27
D gene: -
J gene: TRBJ1-1
clone size: -
CDR3 DNA: TGTGCCAGCAGACCGGTTGACGGCTACACTGAAGCTTTCTTT
CDR3 protein: CASRPVDGYTEAFF

CDR3 length: 14
V gene: TRBV25-1
D gene: -
J gene: TRBJ2-5
clone size: once
CDR3 DNA: TGTGCCAGCAGTGAATTGGGCCCCACCGGTACCCAGTACTTC
CDR3 protein: CASSELGPTGTQYF

CDR3 length: 12
V gene: TRBV28
D gene: -
J gene: TRBJ1-2
clone size: -
CDR3 DNA: TGTGCCAGCCATCGCCTCAGGGATGGCTACACCTTC
CDR3 protein: CASHRLRDGYTF

CDR3 length: 13
V gene: TRBV14
D gene: -
J gene: TRBJ2-1
clone size: few
CDR3 DNA: TGTGCCAGCAGCCCTAGCTCAGTAGGTGAGCAGTTCTTC
CDR3 protein: CASSPSSVGEQFF

CDR3 length: 14
V gene: TRBV2
D gene: -
J gene: TRBJ2-5
clone size: once
CDR3 DNA: TGTGCCAGCAGTGATGGGCCCGCCCAAGAGACCCAGTACTTC
CDR3 protein: CASSDGPAQETQYF

CDR3 length: 15
V gene: TRBV6-6
D gene: -
J gene: TRBJ2-5
clone size: -
CDR3 DNA: TGTGCCAGCAGTTACTCCTCTCTACGACAAGAGACCCAGTACTTC
CDR3 protein: CASSYSSLRQETQYF

CDR3 length: 16
V gene: TRBV30
D gene: -
J gene: TRBJ1-1
clone size: -
CDR3 DNA: TGTGCCTGGGCAGGCAGACCAAGTAGGATGAACACTGAAGCTTTCTTT
CDR3 protein: CAWAGRPSRMNTEAFF

CDR3 length: 16
V gene: TRBV18
D gene: TRBD1
J gene: TRBJ1-1
clone size: -
CDR3 DNA: TGTGCCAGCTCACCAAATCAGCGGGACAGTAACACTGAAGCTTTCTTT
CDR3 protein: CASSPNQRDSNTEAFF

CDR3 length: 15
V gene: TRBV5-1
D gene: -
J gene: TRBJ2-7
clone size: -
CDR3 DNA: TGCGCCAGCAGTCTAAGACTGGACCACTCCTACGAGCAGTACTTC
CDR3 protein: CASSLRLDHSYEQYF

CDR3 length: 15
V gene: TRBV10-2
D gene: -
J gene: TRBJ1-2
clone size: -
CDR3 DNA: TGCGCCAGCAGCGAGGGTGCGGGATCTAACTATGGCTACACCTTC
CDR3 protein: CASSEGAGSNYGYTF

CDR3 length: 15
V gene: TRBV5-4
D gene: TRBD1
J gene: TRBJ2-7
clone size: -
CDR3 DNA: TGTGCCAGCAGCGCCGGACAGGGCAGCTCCTACGAGCAGTACTTC
CDR3 protein: CASSAGQGSSYEQYF

CDR3 length: 15
V gene: TRBV19
D gene: -
J gene: TRBJ2-6
clone size: -
CDR3 DNA: TGTGCCAGTAGTGGGCTAAAGCTAGGGGCCAACGTCCTGACTTTC
CDR3 protein: CASSGLKLGANVLTF

CDR3 length: 16
V gene: TRBV5-1
D gene: -
J gene: TRBJ2-7
clone size: -
CDR3 DNA: TGCGCCAGCAGCTTGGGGGGTATTGTAAGCTCCTACGAGCAGTACTTC
CDR3 protein: CASSLGGIVSSYEQYF

CDR3 length: 14
V gene: TRBV11-2
D gene: -
J gene: TRBJ2-3
clone size: -
CDR3 DNA: TGTGCCAGCACCGACGCCAGGGAAACAGATACGCAGTATTTT
CDR3 protein: CASTDARETDTQYF

CDR3 length: 15
V gene: TRBV19
D gene: -
J gene: TRBJ1-2
clone size: -
CDR3 DNA: TGTGCCAGTAGAAACCTACAGGGTCTCAACTATGGCTACACCTTC
CDR3 protein: CASRNLQGLNYGYTF

CDR3 length: 16
V gene: TRBV11-2
D gene: TRBD1
J gene: TRBJ2-7
clone size: -
CDR3 DNA: TGTGCCAGCCGCTCAAACAGGGGCCTGACGACCTACGAGCAGTACTTC
CDR3 protein: CASRSNRGLTTYEQYF

CDR3 length: 15
V gene: TRBV10-2
D gene: TRBD2
J gene: TRBJ2-5
clone size: once
CDR3 DNA: TGCGCCAGCAGAGACGGACTAGCAGTAAAAGAGACCCAGTACTTC
CDR3 protein: CASRDGLAVKETQYF

CDR3 length: 19
V gene: TRBV7-9
D gene: TRBD2
J gene: TRBJ2-1
clone size: -
CDR3 DNA: TGTGCCAGCACCAGCTTCACCCTCCGTAGCGGGAGCTCCTACAATGAGCAGTTCTTC
CDR3 protein: CASTSFTLRSGSSYNEQFF

CDR3 length: 18
V gene: TRBV23-1
D gene: -
J gene: TRBJ2-7
clone size: -
CDR3 DNA: TGCGCCAGCAGTCTGCAAGGGGACATGGCGTATCGAGACTACGAGCAGTACTTC
CDR3 protein: CASSLQGDMAYRDYEQYF

CDR3 length: 14
V gene: TRBV2
D gene: -
J gene: TRBJ1-2
clone size: -
CDR3 DNA: TGTGCCAGCAGCCGGGCCTCGGGAAACTATGGCTACACCTTC
CDR3 protein: CASSRASGNYGYTF

CDR3 length: 11
V gene: TRBV7-2
D gene: -
J gene: TRBJ2-7
clone size: many
CDR3 DNA: TGTGCCAGCAGCGCCTCCTACGAGCAGTACTTC
CDR3 protein: CASSASYEQYF

CDR3 length: 14
V gene: TRBV7-9
D gene: -
J gene: TRBJ2-3
clone size: -
CDR3 DNA: TGTGCCAGCAGCCCGACTTGGGGCACAGATACGCAGTATTTT
CDR3 protein: CASSPTWGTDTQYF

CDR3 length: 16
V gene: TRBV5-8
D gene: TRBD1
J gene: TRBJ2-2
clone size: -
CDR3 DNA: TGTGCCAGCCTCCGGGACAGTGCTACGAACACCGGGGAGCTGTTTTTT
CDR3 protein: CASLRDSATNTGELFF

CDR3 length: 15
V gene: TRBV5-4
D gene: TRBD1
J gene: TRBJ1-1
clone size: few
CDR3 DNA: TGTGCCAGCAGTCGTATAGACAGGGGGAACACTGAAGCTTTCTTT
CDR3 protein: CASSRIDRGNTEAFF

CDR3 length: 13
V gene: TRBV30
D gene: -
J gene: TRBJ2-4
clone size: -
CDR3 DNA: TGTGCCTGGAGTTTGGTGGCCAAAAACATTCAGTACTTC
CDR3 protein: CAWSLVAKNIQYF

CDR3 length: 12
V gene: TRBV25-1
D gene: -
J gene: TRBJ1-1
clone size: few
CDR3 DNA: TGTGCCAGCGGTCGAGAGAACACTGAAGCTTTCTTT
CDR3 protein: CASGRENTEAFF

CDR3 length: 15
V gene: TRBV28
D gene: -
J gene: TRBJ1-5
clone size: -
CDR3 DNA: TGTGCCAGCAGCCCTGCTGACAGGAGCAATCAGCCCCAGCATTTT
CDR3 protein: CASSPADRSNQPQHF

CDR3 length: 19
V gene: TRBV7-4
D gene: TRBD1
J gene: TRBJ1-6
clone size: -
CDR3 DNA: TGTGCCAGCAGCCTTACGGGACAGGGAATCTGTTCGGAGAATTCACCCCTCCACTTT
CDR3 protein: CASSLTGQGICSENSPLHF

CDR3 length: 16
V gene: TRBV7-2
D gene: TRBD2
J gene: TRBJ2-7
clone size: -
CDR3 DNA: TGTGCCAGCAGCTTATGGCTAGCGGGGGGAACCTACGAGCAGTACTTC
CDR3 protein: CASSLWLAGGTYEQYF

CDR3 length: 13
V gene: TRBV6-1
D gene: -
J gene: TRBJ1-2
clone size: -
CDR3 DNA: TGTGCCAGCAGTGAAGCGCGGGGGAGTGGCTACACCTTC
CDR3 protein: CASSEARGSGYTF

CDR3 length: 13
V gene: TRBV6-6
D gene: -
J gene: TRBJ1-3
clone size: -
CDR3 DNA: TGTGCCAGCGGTGGTCCAGCCGGAAACACCATATATTTT
CDR3 protein: CASGGPAGNTIYF

CDR3 length: 14
V gene: TRBV4-1
D gene: TRBD2
J gene: TRBJ2-4
clone size: -
CDR3 DNA: TGCGCCAGCAGCCCTCGGGAGGGCCCGGACATTCAGTACTTC
CDR3 protein: CASSPREGPDIQYF

CDR3 length: 15
V gene: TRBV5-1
D gene: -
J gene: TRBJ2-5
clone size: -
CDR3 DNA: TGCGCCAGCAGCTTGGGGTCCGGACTCCAAGAGACCCAGTACTTC
CDR3 protein: CASSLGSGLQETQYF

CDR3 length: 14
V gene: TRBV18
D gene: -
J gene: TRBJ2-5
clone size: -
CDR3 DNA: TGTGCCAGCTCACCGAGGCACAGCCAAGAGACCCAGTACTTC
CDR3 protein: CASSPRHSQETQYF

CDR3 length: 13
V gene: TRBV4-1
D gene: TRBD1
J gene: TRBJ1-2
clone size: few
CDR3 DNA: TGCGCCAGCAGACAACAGGGGGAATATGGCTACACCTTC
CDR3 protein: CASRQQGEYGYTF

CDR3 length: 16
V gene: TRBV19
D gene: -
J gene: TRBJ2-1
clone size: -
CDR3 DNA: TGTGCCAGTAGTATCTACAGACGAGAAAGCTACAATGAGCAGTTCTTC
CDR3 protein: CASSIYRRESYNEQFF

CDR3 length: 14
V gene: TRBV18
D gene: TRBD2
J gene: TRBJ2-3
clone size: -
CDR3 DNA: TGTGCCAGCTCACTCGGGAGGACCCCAGATACGCAGTATTTT
CDR3 protein: CASSLGRTPDTQYF

CDR3 length: 16
V gene: TRBV11-2
D gene: TRBD2
J gene: TRBJ2-2
clone size: -
CDR3 DNA: TGTGCCAGCAGCTTAGTAACGGGAGGGAACACCGGGGAGCTGTTTTTT
CDR3 protein: CASSLVTGGNTGELFF

CDR3 length: 16
V gene: TRBV4-3
D gene: -
J gene: TRBJ2-7
clone size: -
CDR3 DNA: TGCGCCAGCAGCCAAGATTATTTCGACTCCTACTACGAGCAGTACTTC
CDR3 protein: CASSQDYFDSYYEQYF

CDR3 length: 14
V gene: TRBV5-8
D gene: -
J gene: TRBJ1-4
clone size: -
CDR3 DNA: TGTGCCAGCAGCTTGGAGGGCATTAGTGAAAAACTGTTTTTT
CDR3 protein: CASSLEGISEKLFF

CDR3 length: 11
V gene: TRBV6-5
D gene: -
J gene: TRBJ2-3
clone size: -
CDR3 DNA: TGTGCCAGCATTCTCCGGGGTGAGCAGTATTTT
CDR3 protein: CASILRGEQYF

CDR3 length: 14
V gene: TRBV5-1
D gene: -
J gene: TRBJ1-4
clone size: -
CDR3 DNA: TGCGCCAGCAGCTTGGGAGGGGCTAATGAAAAACTGTTTTTT
CDR3 protein: CASSLGGANEKLFF

CDR3 length: 13
V gene: TRBV18
D gene: -
J gene: TRBJ2-5
clone size: -
CDR3 DNA: TGTGCCAGCTCGCAGCAAGGTCCGGAGACCCAGTACTTC
CDR3 protein: CASSQQGPETQYF

CDR3 length: 16
V gene: TRBV6-1
D gene: -
J gene: TRBJ2-7
clone size: -
CDR3 DNA: TGTGCCAGCAGTGAAGCCGGGGGAGCAACCCCCTACGAGCAGTACTTC
CDR3 protein: CASSEAGGATPYEQYF

CDR3 length: 14
V gene: TRBV15
D gene: -
J gene: TRBJ1-4
clone size: -
CDR3 DNA: TGTGCCACCAGGATAGGTGCAACTAATGAAAAACTGTTTTTT
CDR3 protein: CATRIGATNEKLFF